The sequence of this TCR beta chain was determined in a study of response to subunit inactivated influenza vaccine. Study-wide findings and caveats: A suggestion made by the authors is that each seasonal influenza vaccination recruits few new T cells.

Germline CDR1 reads LNHDA; CDR2 reads SQIVND (reference sequence). The CDR3 extends over 15 amino acids. Trimming cost V 6 bases and J 5 bases; bases outside gene matches: 7. Comments on this clonotype: Its antigen is still unknown.

TCRdb used MiXCR to reprocess the RT-PCR reads, holding one entry per CDR3 protein. The sample has roughly 630,000 distinct CDR3 sequences, approximately 15% seen once. The V call is TRBV19, the J call TRBJ2-1; 10 bases match TRBD2. The sequencing used PBMCs from blood, collected roughly 2 weeks before vaccination. The sequence was collected from a man over 45 who received an inactivated influenza vaccine. The CDR3 bases are TGTGCCAGTAGCCTGGGACTAGCGATCCACAATGAGCAGTTCTTC. This codes for CASSLGLAIHNEQFF.